A single T cell receptor beta chain is shown here with its context. Its antigen is still unknown. The germline gives CDR1 SGHRS, CDR2 YFSETQ. V lost 8 bases, J lost 7 bases, and 11 bases stayed unmatched. This CDR3 has 14 residues. The data stem from a study of T cell responses to AZD1222 COVID-19 vaccine. Overall study context: Researchers grouped second doses given at about 4 or about 12 weeks into one pool.

The assay was immunoSEQ multiplex PCR, and TCRdb's table has in-frame clones only and misses some. The data show 120,000 or so clones, 88% seen once. Points from the study as a whole: Spike-specific TCR depth and breadth grew after two AZD1222 doses. Sampled repertoires all dated from after the peak T cell response. White British ancestry dominated among donors, who included more females, and clonal diversity was possibly underestimated.

This chain joins TRBV5-1 and TRBJ1-1; 10 bases fit TRBD1. The sequence came from an adult in good health. The source was peripheral blood, collected on day 0 of AZD1222 vaccination. The CDR3 sequence is CASQSGTGADEAFF. The CDR3 DNA is TGCGCCAGTCAATCCGGGACAGGGGCTGATGAAGCTTTCTTT.